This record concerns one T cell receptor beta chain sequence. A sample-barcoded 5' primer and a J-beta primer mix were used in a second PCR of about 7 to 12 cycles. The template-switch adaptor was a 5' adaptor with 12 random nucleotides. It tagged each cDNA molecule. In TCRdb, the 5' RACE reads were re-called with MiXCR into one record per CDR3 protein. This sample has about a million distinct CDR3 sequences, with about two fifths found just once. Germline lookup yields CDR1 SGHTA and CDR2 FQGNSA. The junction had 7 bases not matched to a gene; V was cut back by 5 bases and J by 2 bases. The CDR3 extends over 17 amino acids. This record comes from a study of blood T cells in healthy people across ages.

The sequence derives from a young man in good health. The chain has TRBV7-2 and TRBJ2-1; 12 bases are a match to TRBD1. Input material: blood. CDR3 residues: CASSLGDRGRPYNEQFF. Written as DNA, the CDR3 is TGTGCCAGCAGCCTGGGGGACAGGGGGCGCCCCTACAATGAGCAGTTCTTC.